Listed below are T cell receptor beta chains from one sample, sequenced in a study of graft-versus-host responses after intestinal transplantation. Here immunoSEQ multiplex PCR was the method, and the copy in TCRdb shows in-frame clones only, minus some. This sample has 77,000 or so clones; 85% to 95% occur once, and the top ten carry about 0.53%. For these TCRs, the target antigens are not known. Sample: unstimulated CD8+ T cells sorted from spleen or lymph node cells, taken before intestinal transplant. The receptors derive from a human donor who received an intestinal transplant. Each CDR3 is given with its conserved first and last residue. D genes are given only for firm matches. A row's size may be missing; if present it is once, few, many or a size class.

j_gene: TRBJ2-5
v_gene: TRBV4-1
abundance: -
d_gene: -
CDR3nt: TGCGCCAGCAGCCAGAACCAGGGGTGGGGGGAGACCCAGTACTTC
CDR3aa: CASSQNQGWGETQYF

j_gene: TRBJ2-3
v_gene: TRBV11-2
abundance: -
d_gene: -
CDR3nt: TGTGCCAGCAGCCATACTAGCCCGCCCGATACGCAGTATTTT
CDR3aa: CASSHTSPPDTQYF

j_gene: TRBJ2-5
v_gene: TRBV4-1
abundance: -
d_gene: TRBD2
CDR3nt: TGCGCCAGCAGCCAAGGGCCGCGGGAGGGCTTCCAAGAGACCCAGTACTTC
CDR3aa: CASSQGPREGFQETQYF

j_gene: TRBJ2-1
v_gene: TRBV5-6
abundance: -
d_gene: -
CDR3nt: TGTGCCAGCAGCCCTCCGGGACGGGACTACAATGAGCAGTTCTTC
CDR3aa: CASSPPGRDYNEQFF

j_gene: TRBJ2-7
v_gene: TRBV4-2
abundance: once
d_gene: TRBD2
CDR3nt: TGTGCCAGCAGCCAAGAACCGAAAAGGACTAGCGGAATCTACGAGCAGTACTTC
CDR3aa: CASSQEPKRTSGIYEQYF

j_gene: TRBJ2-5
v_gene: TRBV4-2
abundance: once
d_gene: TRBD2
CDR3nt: TGTGCCAGCAGCCAAGATGGGGCGGGAGAGGAGACCCAGTACTTC
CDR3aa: CASSQDGAGEETQYF

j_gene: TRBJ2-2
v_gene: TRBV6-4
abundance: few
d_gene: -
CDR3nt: TGTGCCAGCAGTGACGGTGGTAGCGGGAACACCGGGGAGCTGTTTTTT
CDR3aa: CASSDGGSGNTGELFF

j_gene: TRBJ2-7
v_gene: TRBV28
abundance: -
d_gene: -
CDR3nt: TGTGCCAGCAGCCCCGGGGCAGGCTACGAGCAGTACTTC
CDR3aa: CASSPGAGYEQYF

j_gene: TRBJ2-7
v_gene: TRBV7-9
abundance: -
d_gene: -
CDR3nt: TGTGCCAGCAGCGCCGACAGGCAAGAGCAGTACTTC
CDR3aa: CASSADRQEQYF

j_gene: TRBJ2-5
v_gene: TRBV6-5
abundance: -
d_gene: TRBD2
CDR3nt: TGTGCCAGCAGTTACTCGGGGGGACTAGCGACTTTCCAGTACTTC
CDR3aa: CASSYSGGLATFQYF

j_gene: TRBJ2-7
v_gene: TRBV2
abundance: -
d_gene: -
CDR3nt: TGTGCCAGCAGTGGAAACCGGGGCCTCTACGAGCAGTACTTC
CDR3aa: CASSGNRGLYEQYF

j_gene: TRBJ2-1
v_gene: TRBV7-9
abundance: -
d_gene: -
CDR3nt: TGTGCCAGCAGCCTTGCTGGGGGGCGCTACAATGAGCAGTTCTTC
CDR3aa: CASSLAGGRYNEQFF

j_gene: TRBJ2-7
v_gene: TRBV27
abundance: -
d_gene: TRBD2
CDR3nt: TGTGCCAGCGGCAGCGGGAGGGCCAACGAGCAGTACTTC
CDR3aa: CASGSGRANEQYF

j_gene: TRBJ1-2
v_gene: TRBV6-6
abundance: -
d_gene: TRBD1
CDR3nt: TGTGCCAGCAGTTACACAGGGGGCTACTATGGCTACACCTTC
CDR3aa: CASSYTGGYYGYTF

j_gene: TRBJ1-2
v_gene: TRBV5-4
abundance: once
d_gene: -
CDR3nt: TGTGCCATTCTACATCCTGGGGGACTGGGGGGCTACACCTTC
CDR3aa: CAILHPGGLGGYTF

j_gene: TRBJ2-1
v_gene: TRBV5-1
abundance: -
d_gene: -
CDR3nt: TGCGCCAGCAGCCTCCGAATCGCCTCCTACAATGAGCAGTTCTTC
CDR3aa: CASSLRIASYNEQFF

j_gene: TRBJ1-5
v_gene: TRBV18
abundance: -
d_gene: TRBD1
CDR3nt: TGTGCCAGCTCATTATGGACAGGGCGGGCTCAGCCCCAGCATTTT
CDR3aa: CASSLWTGRAQPQHF

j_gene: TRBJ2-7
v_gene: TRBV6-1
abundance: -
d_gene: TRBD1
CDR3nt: TGTGCCAGCAGTGAAACCGGGACAGGCTTCTACGAGCAGTACTTC
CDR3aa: CASSETGTGFYEQYF

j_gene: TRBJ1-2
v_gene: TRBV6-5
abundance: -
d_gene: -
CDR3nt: TGTGCCAGCAGTTACCCTAACTATGGCTACACCTTC
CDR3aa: CASSYPNYGYTF

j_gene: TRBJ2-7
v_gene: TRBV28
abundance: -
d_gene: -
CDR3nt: TGTGCCAGCAGTTTAGCACAGGCTTTCCCCTACGAGCAGTACTTC
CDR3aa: CASSLAQAFPYEQYF

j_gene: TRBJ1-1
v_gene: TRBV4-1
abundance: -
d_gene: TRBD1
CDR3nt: TGCGCCAGCAGCCTGGGACAGGGGATGAACACTGAAGCTTTCTTT
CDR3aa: CASSLGQGMNTEAFF

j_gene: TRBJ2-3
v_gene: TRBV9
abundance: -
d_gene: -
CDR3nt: TGTGCCAGCAGCGTGGATAAGACAGGAAAATCTAGCACAGATACGCAGTATTTT
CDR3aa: CASSVDKTGKSSTDTQYF

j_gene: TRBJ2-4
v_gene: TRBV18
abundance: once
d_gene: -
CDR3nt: TGTGCCAGCTCCTTCTATGACCTCCGCGGAAACATTCAGTACTTC
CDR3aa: CASSFYDLRGNIQYF

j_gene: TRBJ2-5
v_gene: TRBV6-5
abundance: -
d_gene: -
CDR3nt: TGTGCCAGCAGTGACAATGGGGAGACCCAGTACTTC
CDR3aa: CASSDNGETQYF

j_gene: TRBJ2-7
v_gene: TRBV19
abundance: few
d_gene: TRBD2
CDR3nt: TGTGCCAGTAGTATTGAGCGGGGAAAACCCTACGAGCAGTACTTC
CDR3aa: CASSIERGKPYEQYF

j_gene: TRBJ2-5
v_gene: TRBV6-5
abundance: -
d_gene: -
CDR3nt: TGTGCCAGCAGTCCATCACAGGGAACCCAAGAGACCCAGTACTTC
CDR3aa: CASSPSQGTQETQYF

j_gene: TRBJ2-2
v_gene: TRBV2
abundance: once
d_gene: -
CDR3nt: TGTGCCAGCAGTCTACGCAATACCGGGGAGCTGTTTTTT
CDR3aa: CASSLRNTGELFF

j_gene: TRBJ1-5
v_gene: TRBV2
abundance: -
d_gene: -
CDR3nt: TGTGCCAGCAGTAGGGGCTGGACATTTTATAGCAATCAGCCCCAGCATTTT
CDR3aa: CASSRGWTFYSNQPQHF

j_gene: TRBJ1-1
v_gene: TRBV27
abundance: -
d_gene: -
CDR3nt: TGTGCCAGCACCACTAGACAGGCGAGCCTGAACACTGAAGCTTTCTTT
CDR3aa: CASTTRQASLNTEAFF

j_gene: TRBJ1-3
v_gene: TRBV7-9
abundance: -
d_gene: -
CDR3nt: TGTGCCAGCAGTCCCACCTCTGGACCGGCCTCTGGAAACACCATATATTTT
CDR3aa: CASSPTSGPASGNTIYF

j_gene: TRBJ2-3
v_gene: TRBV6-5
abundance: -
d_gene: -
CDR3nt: TGTGCCAGCAGTTACTCGCCTAGTAGGGCAGATACGCAGTATTTT
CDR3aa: CASSYSPSRADTQYF

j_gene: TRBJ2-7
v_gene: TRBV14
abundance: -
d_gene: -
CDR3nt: TGTGCCAGCAGCCAATTTCCGGCCAGGTTCCCCTACGAGCAGTACTTC
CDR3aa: CASSQFPARFPYEQYF

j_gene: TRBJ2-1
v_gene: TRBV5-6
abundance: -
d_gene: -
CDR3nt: TGTGCCAGCAGCGCGTACAATGAGCAGTTCTTC
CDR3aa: CASSAYNEQFF

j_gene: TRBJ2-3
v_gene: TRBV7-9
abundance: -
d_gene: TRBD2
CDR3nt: TGTGCCAGCAGCCATCTAGCGGGAGCTAACACAGATACGCAGTATTTT
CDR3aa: CASSHLAGANTDTQYF

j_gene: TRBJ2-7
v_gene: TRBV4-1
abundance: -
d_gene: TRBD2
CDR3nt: TGCGCCAGCAGCCAAGGAGCGGGAGATAGCTACGAGCAGTACTTC
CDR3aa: CASSQGAGDSYEQYF

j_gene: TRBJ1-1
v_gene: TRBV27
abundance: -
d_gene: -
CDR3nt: TGTGCCAGCAGTATAGGACAGAGGGGGGGGACTGAAGCTTTCTTT
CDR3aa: CASSIGQRGGTEAFF

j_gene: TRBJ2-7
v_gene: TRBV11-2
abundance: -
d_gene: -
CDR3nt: TGTGCCAGCAGCTTAGTTCAGGTGAGCTCCTACGAGCAGTACTTC
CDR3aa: CASSLVQVSSYEQYF

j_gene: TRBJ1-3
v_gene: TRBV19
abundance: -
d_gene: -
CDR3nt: TGTGCCAGCCGGGACCTGGACTCTGGAAACACCATATATTTT
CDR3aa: CASRDLDSGNTIYF

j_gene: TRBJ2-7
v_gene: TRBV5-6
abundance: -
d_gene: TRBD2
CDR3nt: TGTGCCAGCAGCTTGGGACTAGCGGGAGCATCCTCCTACGAGCAGTACTTC
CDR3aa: CASSLGLAGASSYEQYF

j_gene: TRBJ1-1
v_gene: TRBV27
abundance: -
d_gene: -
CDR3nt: TGTGCCAGCAGTTTCGAGAGGAACACTGAAGCTTTCTTT
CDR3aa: CASSFERNTEAFF

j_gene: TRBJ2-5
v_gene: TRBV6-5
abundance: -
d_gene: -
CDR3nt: TGTGCCACCCATTCCAACACCTACCAAGAGACCCAGTACTTC
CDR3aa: CATHSNTYQETQYF

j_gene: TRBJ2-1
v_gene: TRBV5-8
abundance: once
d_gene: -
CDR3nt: TGTGCCAGCAGCACGGATTTTTGGGAGCGCTCCTACAATGAGCAGTTCTTC
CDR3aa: CASSTDFWERSYNEQFF

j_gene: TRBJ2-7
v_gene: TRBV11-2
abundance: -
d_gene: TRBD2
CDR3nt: TGTGCCAGCAGCTCCGGGACAGGGGGGACTAGCGGGATCGAGCAGTACTTC
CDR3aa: CASSSGTGGTSGIEQYF